This entry lists 22 T cell receptor beta chains sequenced from one sample in a study of shared clonotypes between healthy human individuals. Using immunoSEQ multiplex PCR, the repertoire was profiled, and TCRdb retains in-frame clones only, with some absent. The repertoire holds around 2.1 million clones, with about 94% as singletons. The sample comprised naive CD4+ T cells sorted from blood. This sample's subset: CD45RA+ positively selected. The source is a man between 18 and 29 years old in good health.

The chain has TRBV5-1 and TRBJ2-6; D may be TRBD2 (5 bases). Germline loops: CDR1 SGHRS, CDR2 YFSETQ. Between the trimmed V and J ends, which lost 4 bases and 2 bases, there was a span of 13 bases. The CDR3 has 16 amino acids. The CDR3 DNA reads as TGCGCCAGCAGCCAGTCGCTAGCTACTGGGGCCAACGTCCTGACTTTC. Amino acids: CASSQSLATGANVLTF.

V usage is TRBV18 and J usage is TRBJ2-4; D may match TRBD1 or TRBD2 (7 bases each). Germline values: CDR1 KGHSH, CDR2 LQKENI. This CDR3 comprises 18 residues. V lost 0 bases and J 0 bases, leaving 15 bases between the germline ends. Here the CDR3 reads CASSPPQAGQLAKNIQYF. The CDR3 DNA reads TGTGCCAGCTCACCACCCCAAGCGGGACAGCTAGCCAAAAACATTCAGTACTTC.

The V call is TRBV6-5, the J call TRBJ1-1; D is undetermined. The ends were cut back, 6 bases at V and 7 bases at J, with 12 bases in the middle. There are 12 residues in the CDR3. Germline CDR1 MNHEY, CDR2 SVGAGI. The CDR3 DNA sequence: TGTGCCAGCAGCCATGGAGCCCATGAAGCTTTCTTT. Protein sequence: CASSHGAHEAFF.

The J gene is TRBJ2-3, the V gene TRBV5-1; the match to TRBD2 covers 9 bases. J gave up 5 bases and V 5 bases, and 6 bases lay outside the gene matches. The germline V gene has CDR1 SGHRS and CDR2 YFSETQ. This CDR3 is 14 amino acids long. CDR3 residues: CASSSGRSGDTQYF. The CDR3, as DNA: TGCGCCAGCAGTAGCGGGAGATCAGGAGATACGCAGTATTTT.

The rearrangement links TRBV4-1 to TRBJ2-3; 12 bases are shared with TRBD2. The CDR3 runs to 17 residues. The J segment lost 6 bases and the V segment lost 0 bases, leaving 7 bases of the junction unmatched. The germline gives CDR1 MGHRA, CDR2 YSYEKL. The DNA of the CDR3 is TGCGCCAGCAGCCAAGACTCTAGCGGGAGGGCCAGTGATACGCAGTATTTT. Translating gives CASSQDSSGRASDTQYF.

This sequence joins TRBV19 and TRBJ2-1; 9 bases map to TRBD1. Trimming cost V 3 bases and J 16 bases; bases outside gene matches: 4. The CDR3 loop spans 11 amino acids. CDR1 is LNHDA, CDR2 SQIVND, per germline (reference sequence). The CDR3 here is CASSIGTGNFF. The CDR3 nucleotides read TGTGCCAGTAGTATTGGGACAGGGAATTTCTTC. Combining the CDR3 with reference TRBV19 and TRBJ2-1 gives the whole variable domain DGGITQSPKYLFRKEGQNVTLSCEQNLNHDAMYWYRQDPGQGLRLIYYSQIVNDFQKGDIAEGYSVSREKKESFPLTVTSAQKNPTAFYLCASSIGTGNFFGPGTRLTVL.

This clone was recorded once. Other DNA sequences in the same sample also yield this CDR3. The chain links TRBV5-4 to TRBJ2-3; no clear D. V dropped 3 bases and J dropped 0 bases, with 5 bases sitting between them. CDR1 is SGHNT, CDR2 YYREEE, per germline (reference sequence). The CDR3 contains 13 residues. Written as DNA, the CDR3 is TGTGCCAGCAGCTCCAGTAGCACAGATACGCAGTATTTT. Its protein is CASSSSSTDTQYF.

This clone was observed once. The V gene is TRBV4-1, the J gene TRBJ2-1, with 10 bases matching TRBD2. The germline gives CDR1 MGHRA, CDR2 YSYEKL. J was trimmed by 5 bases and V by 4 bases; bases with no gene match: 5. This CDR3 contains 15 residues. The CDR3 DNA is TGCGCCAGCAGCCCGGGACTAGCGACGCACAATGAGCAGTTCTTC. It codes for CASSPGLATHNEQFF.

This chain links TRBV7-9 with TRBJ2-2, with TRBD1 as a possible D gene (5 bases). The CDR3 spans 13 residues. CDR1 is SEHNR, CDR2 FQNEAQ, per germline (reference sequence). V lost 0 bases and J lost 6, with 5 bases in between. The CDR3 sequence: CASSLAGAGELFF. The CDR3 region has the DNA TGTGCCAGCAGCTTAGCAGGGGCCGGGGAGCTGTTTTTT.

This clone came up once. This chain connects TRBV7-2 to TRBJ2-1; D remains unclear. Germline V gene sequence: CDR1 SGHTA, CDR2 FQGNSA. Trimming cost V 4 bases and J 2 bases, with 15 bases left between them. The CDR3 has 16 amino acids. The CDR3 nucleotides read TGTGCCAGCAGCTCCCCGCCCGGTGGAACCTACAATGAGCAGTTCTTC. This encodes CASSSPPGGTYNEQFF.

The chain uses TRBV10-2 and TRBJ2-7, with TRBD2 matching over 12 bases. The CDR3 consists of 15 residues. Germline values: CDR1 WSHSY, CDR2 SAAADI. V gave up 10 bases and J gave up 5 bases; unmatched junction bases: 12. In DNA form, the CDR3 reads TGCGCCACCCGGGGACTAGCGGGTGGAGGCCACGAGCAGTACTTC. Its translation is CATRGLAGGGHEQYF.

CDR3 DNA: TGTGCCAGCCGGGACACCTACAATGAGCAGTTCTTC. Its protein is CASRDTYNEQFF. The chain has TRBV6-5 and TRBJ2-1, with a possible D match to TRBD1 (6 bases). With 8 bases removed from V and 2 bases from J, the gap between germline ends came to 7 bases. CDR1 and CDR2 (germline): MNHEY, SVGAGI. This CDR3 comprises 12 residues.

The gene calls are TRBV6-1 and TRBJ1-4; unclear D gene. Trimming stripped 5 bases from V and 6 bases from J, with 13 bases between. The germline gives CDR1 MNHNS, CDR2 SASEGT. CDR3 size: 14 residues. CDR3 sequence reads: CASSNNLAYEKLFF. DNA for the CDR3: TGTGCCAGCAGTAATAACCTGGCGTATGAAAAACTGTTTTTT.

For this clone: In the same sample, other DNA sequences code for this CDR3. The chain couples TRBV10-3 to TRBJ2-5; no reliable D call. The CDR3 has 14 residues. The V end lost 0 bases, the J end lost 1 base, and 6 bases lay between the germline ends. From germline, CDR1 is ENHRY and CDR2 SYGVKD. The CDR3 protein is CAISESRTQETQYF. The CDR3 DNA sequence: TGTGCCATCAGTGAGTCAAGGACCCAAGAGACCCAGTACTTC.

The CDR3 spells CASGPGSTDTQYF. For the CDR3, the DNA is TGCGCCAGCGGTCCAGGGAGCACAGATACGCAGTATTTT. The rearrangement uses TRBV5-1 and TRBJ2-3, with D tentatively TRBD1 (5 bases). Germline V gene data show CDR1 as SGHRS and CDR2 as YFSETQ. V dropped 7 bases and J dropped 0 bases, with 9 bases sitting between them. This CDR3 has 13 amino acids. The full variable domain, completed using reference TRBV5-1 and TRBJ2-3, is KAGVTQTPRYLIKTRGQQVTLSCSPISGHRSVSWYQQTPGQGLQFLFEYFSETQRNKGNFPGRFSGRQFSNSRSEMNVSTLELGDSALYLCASGPGSTDTQYFGPGTRLTVL.

This sequence joins TRBV5-6 and TRBJ2-3, with a tentative D call TRBD2 (6 bases). The CDR3 contains 13 residues. V dropped 3 bases and J dropped 4 bases, with 9 bases sitting between them. The germline CDR1 and CDR2 sequences are SGHDT and YYEEEE. This chain's CDR3 is CASSSGSADTQYF. The CDR3 bases are TGTGCCAGCAGCTCCGGGAGCGCAGATACGCAGTATTTT. The variable domain in full, completed from reference TRBV5-6 and TRBJ2-3, reads DAGVTQSPTHLIKTRGQQVTLRCSPKSGHDTVSWYQQALGQGPQFIFQYYEEEERQRGNFPDRFSGHQFPNYSSELNVNALLLGDSALYLCASSSGSADTQYFGPGTRLTVL.

As for this clone: The sample contains more than one DNA sequence encoding this CDR3. This chain joins TRBV5-6 and TRBJ1-2, with D perhaps matching TRBD1 (5 bases). The CDR3 sequence is 12 residues long. V was shortened by 4 bases and J by 7 bases, with 11 bases between the two germline ends. CDR1 SGHDT and CDR2 YYEEEE come from the germline V gene. The CDR3 DNA reads TGTGCCAGCAGCCAGGGACTCGGTGGCTACACCTTC. It codes for CASSQGLGGYTF.

The V and J genes are TRBV4-1 and TRBJ1-5, with a possible D match to TRBD1 (5 bases). V was clipped by 5 bases and J by 2 bases, with 25 bases between them. There are 19 residues in the CDR3. Germline V CDR1 and CDR2: MGHRA, YSYEKL. CDR3: CASSTFLGTQGRGNQPQHF. In nucleotides, the CDR3 is TGCGCCAGCAGCACCTTCTTGGGCACCCAGGGACGAGGCAATCAGCCCCAGCATTTT.

The CDR3 sequence: CAITGGQEGTDTQYF. Written as DNA, the CDR3 is TGTGCCATCACCGGCGGACAGGAGGGCACAGATACGCAGTATTTT. V is TRBV10-3 and J is TRBJ2-3; TRBD1 agrees at 7 bases. Per germline, CDR1 ENHRY and CDR2 SYGVKD. V trimming: 7 bases; J trimming: 1 base; junction bases outside the gene matches: 8. This CDR3 has 15 amino acids.

V and J are TRBV29-1 and TRBJ2-3; either TRBD1 or TRBD2 may supply D (5 bases each). Germline CDR1 is SQVTM and CDR2 is ANQGSEA. The CDR3 extends over 14 amino acids. V lost 5 bases and J 4 bases, leaving 16 bases between the germline ends. The CDR3 loop reads CSVSKTGLSDTQYF. CDR3 bases: TGCAGCGTTTCCAAGACGGGGCTTTCAGATACGCAGTATTTT.

The chain uses TRBV7-2 and TRBJ2-1; D might be TRBD2 (5 bases). This CDR3 comprises 15 residues. Trimming took 1 base from V and 3 from J, leaving 10 bases between them. Per germline, CDR1 SGHTA and CDR2 FQGNSA. CDR3 protein: CASSLDGIGYNEQFF. DNA of the CDR3: TGTGCCAGCAGCTTAGACGGGATCGGCTACAATGAGCAGTTCTTC.

V usage is TRBV11-2 and J usage is TRBJ2-3; D unclear. Germline assignment: CDR1 SGHAT and CDR2 FQNNGV. The CDR3 is 15 residues long. Trimming removed 0 bases at V and 2 bases at J, with 9 bases between. The CDR3 coding sequence is TGTGCCAGCAGCTTAGATGGGATCCTCACAGATACGCAGTATTTT. It specifies CASSLDGILTDTQYF.